The source of this T cell receptor (beta chain) is a study of shared T cell receptors in the human thymus. The method was immunoSEQ multiplex PCR; TCRdb's version includes in-frame clones alone and lacks a portion of them. Altogether about 660,000 clones are present, approximately 87% being singletons, with the ten largest covering 0.009% to 0.0095%. This same sample was also part of a study on human thymus T cells. As that study records: Healthy Finnish infants undergoing corrective surgery for congenital heart defects were the donors. The thymus tissue came from resections taken during corrective heart surgery. An apparent bias in V and J gene usage was seen in thymic and blood repertoires. Highly overlapping thymic repertoires in unrelated individuals were reported by related research.

The sample was thymocytes. The clonotype comes from a boy younger than two with a congenital heart defect.

The CDR3 sequence is CASSWSRSGSNIEQYF. In DNA form, the CDR3 reads TGTGCCAGCAGCTGGTCGCGGAGCGGGAGCAATATCGAGCAGTACTTC. This chain links TRBV5-4 with TRBJ2-7, with TRBD2 identical over 8 bases. The CDR3 spans 16 residues. Germline CDR1 is SGHNT and CDR2 is YYREEE (reference sequence). V lost 3 bases and J lost 6; bases outside the gene matches: 14.